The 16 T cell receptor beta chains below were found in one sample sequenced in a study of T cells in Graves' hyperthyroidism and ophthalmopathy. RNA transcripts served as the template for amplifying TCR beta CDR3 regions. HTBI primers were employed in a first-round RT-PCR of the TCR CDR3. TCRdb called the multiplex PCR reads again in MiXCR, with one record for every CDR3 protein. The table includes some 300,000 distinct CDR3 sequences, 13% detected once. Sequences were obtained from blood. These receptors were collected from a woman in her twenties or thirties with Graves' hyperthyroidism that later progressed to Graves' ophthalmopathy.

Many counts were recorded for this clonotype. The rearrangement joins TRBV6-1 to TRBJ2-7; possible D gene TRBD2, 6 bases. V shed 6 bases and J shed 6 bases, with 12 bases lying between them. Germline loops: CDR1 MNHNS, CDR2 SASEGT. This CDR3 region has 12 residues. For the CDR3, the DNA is TGTGCCAGCAGAGCCGTGGGGGGCGAGCAGTACTTC. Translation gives CASRAVGGEQYF.

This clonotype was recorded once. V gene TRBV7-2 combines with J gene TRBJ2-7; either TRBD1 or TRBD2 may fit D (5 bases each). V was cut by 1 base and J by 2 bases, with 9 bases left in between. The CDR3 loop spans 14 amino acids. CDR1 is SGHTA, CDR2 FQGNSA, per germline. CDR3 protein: CASSLVEGPYEQYF. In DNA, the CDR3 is TGTGCCAGCAGCTTAGTAGAGGGACCCTACGAGCAGTACTTC.

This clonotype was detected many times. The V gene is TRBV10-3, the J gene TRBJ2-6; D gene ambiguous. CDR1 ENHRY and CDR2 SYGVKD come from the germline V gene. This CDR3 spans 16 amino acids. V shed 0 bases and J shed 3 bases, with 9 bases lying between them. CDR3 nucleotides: TGTGCCATCAGTGAGTCGACGGGTTTTGGGGCCAACGTCCTGACTTTC. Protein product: CAISESTGFGANVLTF.

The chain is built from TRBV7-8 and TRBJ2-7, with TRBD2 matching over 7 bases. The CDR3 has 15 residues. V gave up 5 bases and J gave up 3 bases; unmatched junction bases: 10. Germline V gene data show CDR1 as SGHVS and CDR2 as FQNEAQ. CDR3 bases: TGTGCCAGCAGCGGACTAGGGGATAGGGTCTACGAGCAGTACTTC. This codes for CASSGLGDRVYEQYF.

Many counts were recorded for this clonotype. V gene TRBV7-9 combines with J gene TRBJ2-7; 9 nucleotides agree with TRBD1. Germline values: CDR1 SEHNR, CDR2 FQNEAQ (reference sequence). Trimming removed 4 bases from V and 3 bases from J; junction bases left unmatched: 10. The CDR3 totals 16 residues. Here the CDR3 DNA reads TGTGCCAGCAGCTCAAGCCGGGACAGGGTTTACTACGAGCAGTACTTC. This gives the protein CASSSSRDRVYYEQYF.

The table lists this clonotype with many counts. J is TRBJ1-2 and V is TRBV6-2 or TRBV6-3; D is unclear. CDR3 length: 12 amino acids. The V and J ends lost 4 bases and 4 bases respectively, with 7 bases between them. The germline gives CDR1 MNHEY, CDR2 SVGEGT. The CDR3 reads CASSSQSYGYTF. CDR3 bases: TGTGCCAGCAGTTCGCAGTCCTATGGCTACACCTTC.

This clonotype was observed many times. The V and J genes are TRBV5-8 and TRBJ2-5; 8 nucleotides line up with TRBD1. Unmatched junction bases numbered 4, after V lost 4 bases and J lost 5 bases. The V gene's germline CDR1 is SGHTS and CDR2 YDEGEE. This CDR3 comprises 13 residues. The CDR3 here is CASSPDRAETQYF. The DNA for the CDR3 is TGTGCCAGCAGCCCGGACAGGGCTGAGACCCAGTACTTC.

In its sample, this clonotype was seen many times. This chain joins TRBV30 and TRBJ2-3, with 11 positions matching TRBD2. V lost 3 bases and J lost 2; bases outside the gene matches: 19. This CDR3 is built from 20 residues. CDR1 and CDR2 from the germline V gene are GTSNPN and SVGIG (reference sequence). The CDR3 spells CAWSGTGTSGERGSTDTQYF. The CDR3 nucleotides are TGTGCCTGGAGCGGTACCGGGACTAGCGGCGAACGGGGCTCCACAGATACGCAGTATTTT.

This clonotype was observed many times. CDR3 in DNA: TGTGCCATCAGTGAGAGGGCCTTAGAGGATGAGCAGTTCTTC. Translated: CAISERALEDEQFF. The gene calls are TRBV10-3 and TRBJ2-1; D is undetermined. This CDR3 spans 14 amino acids. V dropped 2 bases and J dropped 8 bases, with 13 bases sitting between them. CDR1 and CDR2 from the germline V gene are ENHRY and SYGVKD.

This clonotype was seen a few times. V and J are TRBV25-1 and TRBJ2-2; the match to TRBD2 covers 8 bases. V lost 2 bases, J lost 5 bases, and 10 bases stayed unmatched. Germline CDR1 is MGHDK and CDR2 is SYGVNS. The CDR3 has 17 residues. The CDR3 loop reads CASSERGSGSETGELFF. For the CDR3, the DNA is TGTGCCAGCAGTGAACGGGGGAGCGGGAGTGAGACCGGGGAGCTGTTTTTT.

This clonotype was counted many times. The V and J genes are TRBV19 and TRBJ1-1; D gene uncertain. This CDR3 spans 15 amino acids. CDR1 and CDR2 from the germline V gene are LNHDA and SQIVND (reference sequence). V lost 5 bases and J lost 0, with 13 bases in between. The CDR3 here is CASSPRGMMNTEAFF. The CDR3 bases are TGTGCCAGTAGTCCTCGTGGCATGATGAACACTGAAGCTTTCTTT.

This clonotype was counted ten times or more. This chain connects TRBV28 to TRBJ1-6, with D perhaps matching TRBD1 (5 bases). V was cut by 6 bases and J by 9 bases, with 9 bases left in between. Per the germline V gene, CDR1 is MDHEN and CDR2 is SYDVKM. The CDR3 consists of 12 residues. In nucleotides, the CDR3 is TGTGCCAGCAGGTTAGGGGCTTCACCCCTCCACTTT. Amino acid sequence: CASRLGASPLHF.

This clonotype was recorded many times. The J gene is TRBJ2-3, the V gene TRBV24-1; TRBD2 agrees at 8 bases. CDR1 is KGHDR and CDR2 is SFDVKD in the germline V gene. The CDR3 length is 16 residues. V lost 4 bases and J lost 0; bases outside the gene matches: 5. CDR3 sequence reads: CATSELSGSSTDTQYF. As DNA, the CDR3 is TGTGCCACCAGTGAGCTGAGCGGGAGTAGCACAGATACGCAGTATTTT.

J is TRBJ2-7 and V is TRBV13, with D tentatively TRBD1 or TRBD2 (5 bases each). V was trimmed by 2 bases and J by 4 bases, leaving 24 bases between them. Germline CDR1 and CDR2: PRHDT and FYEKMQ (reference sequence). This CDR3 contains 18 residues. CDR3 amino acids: CASSLQEISWDEQYEQYF. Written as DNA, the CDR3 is TGTGCCAGCAGCTTACAGGAGATCTCATGGGACGAGCAGTACGAGCAGTACTTC.

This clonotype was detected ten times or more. CDR3 nucleotide sequence: TGTGCCAGCAGCTTTGCATGGGCCTCCCGCTACGAGCAGTACTTC. Protein sequence: CASSFAWASRYEQYF. The chain recombines TRBV13 with TRBJ2-7; D not resolved. Deletions cut 3 bases from V and 3 bases from J, with 15 bases between. This CDR3 spans 15 amino acids. The germline CDR1 and CDR2 sequences are PRHDT and FYEKMQ (reference sequence). Drawing the rest from reference TRBV13 and TRBJ2-7, the complete variable domain is AAGVIQSPRHLIKEKRETATLKCYPIPRHDTVYWYQQGPGQDPQFLISFYEKMQSDKGSIPDRFSAQQFSDYHSELNMSSLELGDSALYFCASSFAWASRYEQYFGPGTRLTVT.

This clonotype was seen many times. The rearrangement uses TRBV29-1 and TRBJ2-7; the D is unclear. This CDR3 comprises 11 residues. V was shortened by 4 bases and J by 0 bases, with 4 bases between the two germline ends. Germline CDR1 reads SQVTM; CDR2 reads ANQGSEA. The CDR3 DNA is TGCAGCGTTGTGGGCTCCTACGAGCAGTACTTC. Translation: CSVVGSYEQYF.